The 17 T cell receptor beta chains below all came from one sample that was sequenced in a study of cytomegalovirus exposure and HLA in healthy donors. Vbeta (60) and Jbeta (13) primers were used in the PCR. The repertoire was sequenced with immunoSEQ multiplex PCR; TCRdb's copy has only in-frame clones and lacks some. The specimen's table records under 50,000 clones. Sequenced input: PBMCs. The receptors here all came from a male donor in good health and CMV-seronegative.

The J gene is TRBJ1-5, the V gene TRBV6-5; D ambiguous. The germline V gene has CDR1 MNHEY and CDR2 SVGAGI. V dropped 0 bases and J dropped 5 bases, with 8 bases sitting between them. The CDR3 consists of 14 residues. CDR3 in amino acids: CASSYSREDQPQHF. For the CDR3, the DNA is TGTGCCAGCAGTTACTCGCGGGAAGATCAGCCCCAGCATTTT.

This rearrangement joins TRBV6-6 to TRBJ1-2; a weak D match, TRBD1 (5 bases). The CDR3 is 13 amino acids. Germline CDR1 is MNHNY and CDR2 is SVGAGI (reference sequence). Trimming removed 6 bases at V and 7 bases at J, with 15 bases between. CDR3 nucleotides: TGTGCCAGCAGAAATGACAGAGGCTCTGGCTACACCTTC. Its protein is CASRNDRGSGYTF.

The chain recombines TRBV5-4 with TRBJ2-7; D is ambiguous. Germline-derived CDR1 and CDR2 are SGHNT and YYREEE (reference sequence). The V gene lost 4 bases and the J gene lost 6 bases, with 17 bases spanning the gap. This CDR3 has 14 residues. The CDR3 nucleotides are TGTGCCAGCAGCCCTGACGGGTACGGGTCCGAGCAGTACTTC. Protein: CASSPDGYGSEQYF.

V is TRBV29-1 and J is TRBJ1-4, with D hard to call. Germline V gene data show CDR1 as SQVTM and CDR2 as ANQGSEA. This CDR3 has 18 residues. The V and J ends lost 3 bases and 4 bases respectively, with 24 bases between them. The CDR3 spells CSVESYAPGNPFNEKLFF. CDR3 in DNA: TGCAGCGTTGAGAGTTACGCCCCCGGGAACCCCTTTAATGAAAAACTGTTTTTT.

V and J are TRBV5-4 and TRBJ2-7; 7 positions agree with TRBD1. The CDR3 contains 16 residues. J gave up 2 bases and V 5 bases, and 13 bases lay outside the gene matches. Germline-derived CDR1 and CDR2 are SGHNT and YYREEE (reference sequence). CDR3 nucleotides: TGTGCCAGCAGGCAAGATCCGGGACAGATAACCTACGAGCAGTACTTC. The encoded protein is CASRQDPGQITYEQYF.

This sequence joins TRBV4-3 and TRBJ2-7; D might be TRBD2 (7 bases). Germline V gives CDR1 LGHNA, CDR2 YSLEER. The CDR3 consists of 17 residues. Trimming took off 0 bases at V and 3 bases at J, with 18 bases between the two ends. Here the CDR3 reads CASSQELVGGANYEQYF. CDR3 bases: TGCGCCAGCAGCCAAGAATTGGTGGGGGGGGCGAACTACGAGCAGTACTTC.

This chain links TRBV30 with TRBJ1-2; TRBD1 matches at 10 bases. This CDR3 comprises 19 residues. J lost 2 bases, V lost 2 bases, and 17 bases had no gene match. Germline V CDR1 and CDR2: GTSNPN, SVGIG (reference sequence). CDR3 sequence reads: CAWSPPVTGTGALNYGYTF. CDR3 coding DNA: TGTGCCTGGAGTCCCCCCGTCACCGGGACAGGGGCTTTAAACTATGGCTACACCTTC.

The chain combines TRBV6-5 with TRBJ2-7, with 9 positions matching TRBD1. V was clipped by 9 bases and J by 0 bases; unmatched bases: 6. The CDR3 totals 14 residues. CDR1 is MNHEY, CDR2 SVGAGI, per germline. Written as DNA, the CDR3 is TGTGCCAGTCACCGGGACAGGGCCTCCTACGAGCAGTACTTC. It yields the protein CASHRDRASYEQYF.

V and J are TRBV5-6 and TRBJ1-1; possible D gene TRBD1, 5 bases. This CDR3 is built from 13 residues. Germline V gene lookup returns CDR1 SGHDT and CDR2 YYEEEE. The ends were cut back, 4 bases at V and 3 bases at J, with 10 bases in the middle. CDR3 loop: CASSPQVYTEAFF. CDR3 sequence (DNA): TGTGCCAGCAGCCCACAGGTTTACACTGAAGCTTTCTTT. Full variable domain (rest looked up from reference TRBV5-6 and TRBJ1-1): DAGVTQSPTHLIKTRGQQVTLRCSPKSGHDTVSWYQQALGQGPQFIFQYYEEEERQRGNFPDRFSGHQFPNYSSELNVNALLLGDSALYLCASSPQVYTEAFFGQGTRLTVV.

This chain links TRBV7-3 with TRBJ1-1, with TRBD1 matching 8 bases. V lost 5 bases, J lost 3 bases, and 8 bases stayed unmatched. Germline loops: CDR1 SGHTA, CDR2 FQGTGA. CDR3 size: 15 residues. The CDR3 DNA reads as TGTGCCAGCAGCCCTCGGACAGGGAAGGACACTGAAGCTTTCTTT. This gives the protein CASSPRTGKDTEAFF.

The gene calls are TRBV6-1 and TRBJ1-4; D call uncertain. The V end was cut by 2 bases, the J end by 5 bases, with 21 bases between. The CDR3 contains 18 residues. Germline V lookup: CDR1 MNHNS, CDR2 SASEGT. In DNA form, the CDR3 reads TGTGCCAGCAGTGAAAGAGCTTATCTCCTAGTCGACAATGAAAAACTGTTTTTT. Its protein is CASSERAYLLVDNEKLFF.

The genes are TRBV4-1 and TRBJ2-1; D remains ambiguous. The V end lost 3 bases, the J end lost 0 bases, and 12 bases lay between the germline ends. Germline V gives CDR1 MGHRA, CDR2 YSYEKL. The CDR3 length is 16 residues. The CDR3 coding sequence is TGCGCCAGCAGCCACCGGGTGGTGAGCTCCTACAATGAGCAGTTCTTC. It specifies CASSHRVVSSYNEQFF.

V and J are TRBV13 and TRBJ1-1; 7 bases match TRBD1. Per the germline V gene, CDR1 is PRHDT and CDR2 is FYEKMQ (reference sequence). The CDR3 is 14 amino acids. The trim removed 5 bases at V and 3 bases at J, leaving 6 bases unmatched. CDR3 sequence (DNA): TGTGCCAGCAGCCCGACAGGGCGGGACACTGAAGCTTTCTTT. Encoded protein: CASSPTGRDTEAFF.

The chain employs TRBV5-1 and TRBJ1-1; 8 bases are a match to TRBD1. Losses at the gene ends were 0 bases for V and 7 bases for J; bases not matched to a gene: 2. The length of the CDR3 is 13 residues. Per germline, CDR1 SGHRS and CDR2 YFSETQ. The CDR3 loop reads CASSLGQGNEAFF. DNA for the CDR3: TGCGCCAGCAGCTTGGGACAGGGGAATGAAGCTTTCTTT.

The chain uses TRBV30 and TRBJ1-1; D unclear. The germline gives CDR1 GTSNPN, CDR2 SVGIG (reference sequence). V gave up 0 bases and J gave up 7 bases, with 12 bases separating them. The CDR3 loop spans 13 amino acids. The CDR3 coding sequence is TGTGCCTGGAGTGTACACGGGGAGAATGAAGCTTTCTTT. Protein: CAWSVHGENEAFF. Looking up the rest from reference TRBV30 and TRBJ1-1 gives the full variable domain: SQTIHQWPATLVQPVGSPLSLECTVEGTSNPNLYWYRQAAGRGLQLLFYSVGIGQISSEVPQNLSASRPQDRQFILSSKKLLLSDSGFYLCAWSVHGENEAFFGQGTRLTVV.

The V and J genes are TRBV2 and TRBJ2-7; 10 nucleotides match TRBD1. The CDR3 sequence is 13 residues long. Looked up from germline, CDR1 is SNHLY and CDR2 is FYNNEI. V shed 9 bases, J shed 7 bases, and the junction held 9 bases outside the gene matches. CDR3 sequence reads: CASNRDRGYEQYF. In nucleotides, the CDR3 is TGTGCCAGTAACCGGGACAGGGGTTATGAGCAGTACTTC.

The V and J genes are TRBV6-5 and TRBJ2-1; TRBD1 aligns across 10 bases. The CDR3 is made up of 15 amino acids. CDR1 is MNHEY, CDR2 SVGAGI, per germline. V shed 2 bases, J shed 5 bases, and the junction held 3 bases outside the gene matches. The CDR3 spells CASSYDRGPDNEQFF. The DNA of the CDR3 is TGTGCCAGCAGTTACGACAGGGGGCCCGACAATGAGCAGTTCTTC.